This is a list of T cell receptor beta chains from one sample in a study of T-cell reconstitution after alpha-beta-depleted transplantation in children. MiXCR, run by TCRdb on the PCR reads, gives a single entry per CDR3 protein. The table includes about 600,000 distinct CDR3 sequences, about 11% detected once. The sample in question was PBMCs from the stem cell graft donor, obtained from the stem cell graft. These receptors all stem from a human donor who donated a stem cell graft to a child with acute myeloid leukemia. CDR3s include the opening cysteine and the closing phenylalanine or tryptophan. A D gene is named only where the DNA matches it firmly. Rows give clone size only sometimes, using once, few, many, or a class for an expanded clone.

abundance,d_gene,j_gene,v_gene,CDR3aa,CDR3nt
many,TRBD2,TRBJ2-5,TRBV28,CASSLEAGVMETQYF,TGTGCCAGCAGTTTAGAGGCGGGAGTTATGGAGACCCAGTACTTC
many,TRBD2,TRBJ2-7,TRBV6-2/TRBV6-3,CASSDPGLAVSYEQYF,TGTGCCAGCAGTGACCCGGGACTAGCGGTCTCCTACGAGCAGTACTTC
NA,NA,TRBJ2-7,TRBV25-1,CASSEYFANDYEQYF,TGTGCCAGCAGTGAATACTTTGCCAACGACTACGAGCAGTACTTC
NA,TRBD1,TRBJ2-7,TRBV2,CASRGQGATYEQYF,TGTGCCAGCAGAGGACAGGGGGCCACCTACGAGCAGTACTTC
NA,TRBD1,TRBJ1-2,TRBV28,CASAALQGAGRGYTF,TGTGCCAGCGCGGCTTTGCAGGGGGCAGGACGCGGCTACACCTTC
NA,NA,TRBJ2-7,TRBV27,CASSLSSPTYEQYF,TGTGCCAGCAGTTTGAGTAGCCCAACCTACGAGCAGTACTTC
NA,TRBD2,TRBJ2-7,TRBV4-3,CASSQARGSHYEQYF,TGCGCCAGCAGCCAGGCGCGCGGGAGCCACTACGAGCAGTACTTC
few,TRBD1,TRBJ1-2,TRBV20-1,CSARSGTGSHGYTF,TGCAGTGCTAGGTCCGGGACAGGGAGTCATGGCTACACCTTC
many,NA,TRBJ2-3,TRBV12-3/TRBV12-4,CASSFGARQNRRGQYF,TGTGCCAGCAGTTTCGGGGCTAGACAAAACAGGAGAGGGCAGTATTTT
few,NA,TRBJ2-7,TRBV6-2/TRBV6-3,CASSYSYHSTYEQYF,TGTGCCAGCAGTTACTCCTACCACTCTACCTACGAGCAGTACTTC
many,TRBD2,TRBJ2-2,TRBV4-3,CASSQPGLAGETGELFF,TGCGCCAGCAGCCAACCCGGACTAGCGGGAGAGACCGGGGAGCTGTTTTTT
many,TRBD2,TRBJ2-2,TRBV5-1,CASSLGLAEGELFF,TGCGCCAGCAGCTTGGGACTAGCGGAGGGGGAGCTGTTTTTT
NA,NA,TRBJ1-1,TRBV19,CASSILTLNTEAFF,TGTGCCAGTAGTATCCTCACCCTGAACACTGAAGCTTTCTTT
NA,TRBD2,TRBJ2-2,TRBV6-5,CASSYALAGARATGELFF,TGTGCCAGCAGTTACGCCCTAGCGGGAGCTCGGGCGACCGGGGAGCTGTTTTTT
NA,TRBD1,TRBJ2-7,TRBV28,CASSPGTGAFYEQYF,TGTGCCAGCAGTCCGGGGACAGGGGCGTTCTACGAGCAGTACTTC
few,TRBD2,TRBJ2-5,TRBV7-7,CASRRWTSGSIGEETQYF,TGTGCTAGCAGGCGTTGGACTAGCGGGAGTATTGGAGAAGAGACCCAGTACTTC
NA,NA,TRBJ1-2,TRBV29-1,CSVEDLGGIGYTF,TGCAGCGTTGAAGATCTTGGGGGGATTGGCTACACCTTC
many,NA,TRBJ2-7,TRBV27,CASTSSGVGEQYF,TGTGCCAGCACCTCCTCGGGGGTTGGCGAGCAGTACTTC
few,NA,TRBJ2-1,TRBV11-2,CASSPYWEVGVNEQFF,TGTGCCAGCAGCCCATATTGGGAGGTTGGGGTCAATGAGCAGTTCTTC
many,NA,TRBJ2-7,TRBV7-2,CASSLLALPYEQYF,TGTGCCAGCAGCTTACTAGCGCTTCCCTACGAGCAGTACTTC
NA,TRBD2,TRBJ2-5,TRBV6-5,CASSYYSGTGETQYF,TGTGCCAGCAGTTACTATAGCGGGACTGGAGAGACCCAGTACTTC
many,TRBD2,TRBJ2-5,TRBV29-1,CSAPAGGRETQYF,TGCAGCGCCCCAGCGGGAGGTAGAGAGACCCAGTACTTC
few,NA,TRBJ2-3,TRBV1,CTSGETDTQYF,TGCACCAGCGGAGAGACAGATACGCAGTATTTT
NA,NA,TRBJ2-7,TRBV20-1,CSGCGTGVPYEQYF,TGCAGTGGGTGTGGGACGGGAGTACCCTACGAGCAGTACTTC
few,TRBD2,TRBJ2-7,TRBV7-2,CASSSSGRAAEQYF,TGTGCCAGCAGCTCTAGCGGGAGGGCCGCCGAGCAGTACTTC
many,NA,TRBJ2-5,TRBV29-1,CSVEDLKGGIETQYF,TGCAGCGTTGAAGATCTGAAAGGTGGGATCGAGACCCAGTACTTC
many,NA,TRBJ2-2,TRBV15,CATSRSNTGELFF,TGTGCCACCAGCAGATCGAACACCGGGGAGCTGTTTTTT
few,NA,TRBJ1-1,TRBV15,CATSRGRDTEAFF,TGTGCCACCAGCAGAGGCAGGGACACTGAAGCTTTCTTT
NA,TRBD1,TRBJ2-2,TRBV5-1,CASSSDRGLIEGGELFF,TGCGCCAGCAGCTCAGACAGGGGGCTGATCGAGGGCGGGGAGCTGTTTTTT
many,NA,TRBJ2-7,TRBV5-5,CASSLDLNEQYF,TGTGCCAGCAGCTTGGACTTGAACGAGCAGTACTTC
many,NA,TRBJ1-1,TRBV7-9,CASSLVGGVNTEAFF,TGTGCCAGCAGCTTAGTTGGTGGGGTGAACACTGAAGCTTTCTTT
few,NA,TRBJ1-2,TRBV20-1,CSARDMDSTNGYTF,TGCAGTGCTAGAGACATGGACAGCACCAATGGCTACACCTTC
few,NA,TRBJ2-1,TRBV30,CAWSAGGEQFF,TGTGCCTGGAGTGCGGGGGGCGAGCAGTTCTTC
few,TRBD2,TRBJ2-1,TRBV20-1,CSAPGLDSLNEQFF,TGCAGTGCCCCGGGACTAGATTCGCTCAATGAGCAGTTCTTC
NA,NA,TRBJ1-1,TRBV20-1,CSAREGQLRDSLF,TGCAGTGCTAGAGAAGGACAGCTCCGGGATAGTCTCTTT
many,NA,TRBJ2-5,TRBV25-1,CASSQGGVQETQYF,TGTGCCAGCAGTCAAGGGGGGGTCCAAGAGACCCAGTACTTC
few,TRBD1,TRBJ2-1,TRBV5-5,CASSLRDRGDNEQFF,TGTGCCAGCAGCCTCCGGGACAGGGGTGACAATGAGCAGTTCTTC
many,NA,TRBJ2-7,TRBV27,CASSLSGPNEQYF,TGTGCCAGCAGTTTATCAGGCCCGAACGAGCAGTACTTC
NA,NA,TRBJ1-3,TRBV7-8,CASSFDGAGNTIYF,TGTGCCAGCAGCTTTGACGGGGCAGGAAACACCATATATTTT
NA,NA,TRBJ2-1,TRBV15,CATSSRQIHEQFF,TGTGCCACCAGCTCTAGACAGATCCATGAGCAGTTCTTC